This T cell receptor (beta chain) comes out of a study of CD8+CD57+ T cells in acquired aplastic anemia. Comments on this clonotype: Because it lacks the conserved phenylalanine or tryptophan at the end, this CDR3 is likely a read error.

The V end was cut by 4 bases, the J end by 2 bases, with 12 bases between. Germline CDR1 MNHEY, CDR2 SMNVEV (reference sequence). The CDR3 has 16 residues. Genomic DNA was employed as the template in profiling TCR beta VDJ and CDR3. TCRdb re-derived calls from the reads in MiXCR, one entry per CDR3 protein. In the table there are around 160,000 distinct CDR3 sequences, 45% to 55% of which are singletons. Patients who underwent sequencing had shown CD8+CD57+ cell expansion by flow cytometry. Source material: sorted CD4+, CD8+, or CD8+CD57+ T cells (not recorded which) from PBMCs. The rearrangement joins TRBV27 to TRBJ1-6; D is undetermined. The TCR comes from a human donor with aplastic anemia. DNA for the CDR3: TGTGCCAGCAGTTATGTAGCGGACCCCTATAATTCACCCCTCCACTCT. Amino acids: CASSYVADPYNSPLHS.